This T cell receptor beta chain derives from a study of T cell repertoires in cytomegalovirus infection. The overall study: CMV epitopes in the study were HLA-C-restricted (recently identified) and HLA-B-restricted (well studied). A matching HLA type, together with CMV infection, was signaled by public TCR beta signatures. Study-level findings and limits: CMV carriers having the relevant HLA were flagged by cumulative public TCR beta family frequency. HLA-C-restricted CMV clonotypes gave the most frequent clonotype in two of eight donors.

One entry per CDR3 protein, called by TCRdb with MiXCR from the reads. Counted here are approximately 730,000 distinct CDR3 sequences, about 29% occurring once; the ten biggest clones make up 10% to 15%. Turning to this clonotype: The antigen is not known.

V lost 5 bases and J lost 7, with 17 bases in between. CDR3 length equals 14 residues. Germline V gene data show CDR1 as SEHNR and CDR2 as FQNEAQ (reference sequence). The TCR was taken from a human donor in good health (CMV status not recorded). Some clones in this sample may be carry-over from other donors' samples. J is TRBJ1-2 and V is TRBV7-9; D gene unclear. The specimen was cultured CD8+ T cells from PBMCs, collected from culture after CMV antigen stimulation. The DNA of the CDR3 is TGTGCCAGCAGCCCAGTTGGGGTCGACGGTGGCTACACCTTC. It yields the protein CASSPVGVDGGYTF.